This T cell receptor (beta chain) was observed in a study of shared clonotypes between healthy human individuals. Only in-frame clones appear in the TCRdb table, and some are missing; sequencing was by immunoSEQ multiplex PCR. The sample consists of 2 million to 2.5 million clones, just under 95% of them appearing once. Study-wide results and caveats: Read depth was anticipated to influence clonotype sharing among donors. Among non-shared clonotypes, generation probabilities were lower than among those shared by all four donors.

Selected positively for CCR7 and CD45RO-negative, naive CD8 cells excluded terminally differentiated effector memory CD45RA+ cells. This clone was detected only a few times. Its antigen remains unknown. The same CDR3 can be traced to other DNA sequences in this sample. Sequencing was carried out using naive CD8+ T cells sorted from blood. This clonotype was sampled from a man between 18 and 35 years old in good health.

The CDR3 region is CAWNRNTEAFF. In nucleotides, the CDR3 is TGTGCCTGGAACCGAAACACTGAAGCTTTCTTT. The rearrangement uses TRBV30 and TRBJ1-1; no firm D call. The V end lost 4 bases, the J end lost 2 bases, and 5 bases lay between the germline ends. The CDR3 has 11 amino acids. Germline assignment: CDR1 GTSNPN and CDR2 SVGIG (reference sequence).